This T cell receptor beta chain was recorded in a study of blood T cell repertoires in COVID-19 (dated by TCRdb to 2019 to 2021). For context, the study as a whole: Samples covering the acute and convalescent phases of COVID-19 were provided by collaborators in the United States, Italy and Spain. The samples were drawn from the first 160 participants of the ongoing ImmuneRACE study and from 950 to 1,500 subjects provided by 6 global collaborators. The material from the prospective study consisted of cDNA or gDNA derived from T cells, B-cell-depleted T cells, or PBMCs. The dataset comprised deeply sampled blood TCRbeta repertoires from subjects exposed to, actively infected with, or recovered from COVID-19. Where available, HLA class I and class II types were obtained from metadata supplied by the sample provider rather than from assay-based typing. The repertoires were made available in a free public database intended to serve as a resource for research on the immune response to SARS-CoV-2. Nearly every sample came with metadata listing a de-identified subject ID, COVID-19 status, age in years and sex.

Points on this clone: The specificity of this receptor is unknown. Within one base of it there is no much larger clone, and no base qualities were kept.

Results and caveats for the whole study, not just this receptor: The quantity of clinical and demographic metadata differed by source and by participant and was supplied without curation.

A second Seattle source provided samples from volunteer blood donors who had recovered from COVID-19. Collaborating institutions collected whole blood in K2EDTA tubes following their own protocols. For TCRbeta analysis, collaborator samples were shipped as frozen whole blood, as isolated PBMCs, or as DNA extracted from either sample type. The immunoSEQ Assay, a bias-controlled multiplex PCR, was used to amplify TCRbeta CDR3 regions from genomic DNA. In the source study's methods: Within the assay, amplification of reference gene primers was used to estimate how many nucleated cells each sample contained. To quantify the absolute abundance of each unique TCRbeta CDR3 rearrangement, sequence reads were collapsed and filtered. For each sample, productive Simpson clonality was calculated as the square root of Simpson's diversity index across productive rearrangements. TCRdb re-hosts the immuneACCESS table, in-frame sequences only. Its copies lack some clones; in the studies checked, an unresolved V gene accounts for under half of them, and the cause for the rest is not known. V, J and clone size reflect that table, while D and trimming were determined from the DNA. The table for this sample lists approximately 240,000 clones; approximately 81% of them were counted only once. The ten largest make up roughly 2.6% of the sample.

Sequencing was done on a sample of peripheral blood. This TCR derives from a man aged 45-65 years who had recovered from COVID-19.

In nucleotide form, the sequence is TGTGCCAGCAGTTTTGGGGGCGTCTCTGGAAACACCATATATTTT. This is translated as CASSFGGVSGNTIYF. The chain couples TRBV28 to TRBJ1-3; the best D guess is TRBD1, with 6 bases matching. A distance of 9 bases separates the germline ends of V and J, which lose 3 bases and 0 bases respectively. According to the germline V gene, CDR1 reads MDHEN and CDR2 reads SYDVKM. From its cysteine to its phenylalanine, the CDR3 spans 15 amino acids. Only the CDR3 region is kept as DNA, spanning 45 bases read in frame from base 1.